This TCR beta chain was identified during a study of OX40 agonist ivuxolimab in advanced cancers. Study-level information: Allowance was made for prior anti-PD-1, anti-PD-L1 or anti-CTLA-4 therapy, and 35% to 40% had some.

On this clone: The antigen is unknown.

The repertoire was sequenced with immunoSEQ multiplex PCR; TCRdb's copy has only in-frame clones and lacks some. This table holds over 50,000 clones, 70% to 90% found once. Germline-derived CDR1 and CDR2 are SGDLS and YYNGEE. V lost 2 bases to trimming and J lost 3 bases, with 14 bases between them. The CDR3 length is 15 residues. It was autoimmune disease history or systemic immunosuppression that excluded patients. Findings and limits, study-wide: The antigens recognized by the expanded peripheral T cells, that is their antigen specificity, were not determined. Normalized expansion of T-cell clones was also low for some nonresponders.

The chain is built from TRBV9 and TRBJ1-2; tentatively, D is TRBD1 (6 bases). The receptor comes from an adult with an advanced solid tumor such as melanoma, head and neck, liver or kidney cancer. Specimen: CD4+ or CD8+ T cells sorted from blood, collected in a trial of the OX40 agonist ivuxolimab. For the CDR3, the DNA is TGTGCCAGCAGCGTCCACAGGGAGGGAGACTATGGCTACACCTTC. This encodes CASSVHREGDYGYTF.